The entry that follows covers one T cell receptor (beta chain) sequence. Germline V CDR1 and CDR2: SEHNR, FQNEAQ (reference sequence). The CDR3 runs to 17 residues. V trimming: 5 bases; J trimming: 4 bases; junction bases outside the gene matches: 13. Authors of the study amplified TCR beta CDR3 regions from RNA transcripts. HTBI primers were used for first-round RT-PCR of the TCR CDR3. In TCRdb, the multiplex PCR reads were re-called with MiXCR into one record per CDR3 protein. The data hold about 300,000 distinct CDR3 sequences, with approximately 12% observed a single time. These data belong to a study of T cells in Graves' hyperthyroidism and ophthalmopathy.

The rearrangement links TRBV7-9 to TRBJ2-1; 8 nucleotides line up with TRBD2. Material for sequencing was blood. This receptor was obtained from a woman aged 25 to 39 with Graves' hyperthyroidism that later progressed to Graves' ophthalmopathy. The CDR3 DNA is TGTGCCAGCAGCCGGGATAAACTGACTAGCGTTTACAATGAGCAGTTCTTC. Translating it yields CASSRDKLTSVYNEQFF.